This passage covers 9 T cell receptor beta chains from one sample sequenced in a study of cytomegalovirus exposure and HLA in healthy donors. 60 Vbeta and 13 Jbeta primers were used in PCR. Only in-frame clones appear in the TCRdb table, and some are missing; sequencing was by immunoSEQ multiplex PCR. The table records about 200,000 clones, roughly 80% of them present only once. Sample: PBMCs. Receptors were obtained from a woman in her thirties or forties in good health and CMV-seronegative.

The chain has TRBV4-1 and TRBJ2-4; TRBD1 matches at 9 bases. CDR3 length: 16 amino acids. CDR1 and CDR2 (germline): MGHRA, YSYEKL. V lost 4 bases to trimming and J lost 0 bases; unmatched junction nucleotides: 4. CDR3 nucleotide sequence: TGCGCCAGCAGCCTGGACAGGGGCTTAGCCAAAAACATTCAGTACTTC. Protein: CASSLDRGLAKNIQYF.

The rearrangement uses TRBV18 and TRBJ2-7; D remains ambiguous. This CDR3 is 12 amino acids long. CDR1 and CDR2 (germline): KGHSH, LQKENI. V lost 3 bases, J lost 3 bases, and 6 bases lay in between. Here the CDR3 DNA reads TGTGCCAGCTCACCTCGTATCTACGAGCAGTACTTC. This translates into CASSPRIYEQYF.

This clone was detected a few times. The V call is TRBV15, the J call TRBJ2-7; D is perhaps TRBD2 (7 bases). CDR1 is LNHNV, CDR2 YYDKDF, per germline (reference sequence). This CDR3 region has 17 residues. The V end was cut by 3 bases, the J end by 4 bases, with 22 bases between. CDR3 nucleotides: TGTGCCACCAGCAGGGGGGGGCACTCGGGAGCGGGGTACGAGCAGTACTTC. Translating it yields CATSRGGHSGAGYEQYF.

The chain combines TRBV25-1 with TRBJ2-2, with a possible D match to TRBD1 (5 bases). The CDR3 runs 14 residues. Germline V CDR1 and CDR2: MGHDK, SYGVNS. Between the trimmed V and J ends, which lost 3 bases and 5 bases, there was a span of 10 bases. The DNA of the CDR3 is TGTGCCAGCAGTGATCAGGGAATTACCGGGGAGCTGTTTTTT. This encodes CASSDQGITGELFF. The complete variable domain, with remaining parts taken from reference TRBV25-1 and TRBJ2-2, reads EADIYQTPRYLVIGTGKKITLECSQTMGHDKMYWYQQDPGMELHLIHYSYGVNSTEKGDLSSESTVSRIRTEHFPLTLESARPSHTSQYLCASSDQGITGELFFGEGSRLTVL.

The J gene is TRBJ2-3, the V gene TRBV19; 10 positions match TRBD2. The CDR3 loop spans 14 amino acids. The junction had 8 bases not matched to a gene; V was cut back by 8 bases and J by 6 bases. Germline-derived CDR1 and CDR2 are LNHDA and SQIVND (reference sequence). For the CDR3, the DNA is TGTGCCAGTCTCTCTAGCGGGAGCCCCGATACGCAGTATTTT. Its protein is CASLSSGSPDTQYF.

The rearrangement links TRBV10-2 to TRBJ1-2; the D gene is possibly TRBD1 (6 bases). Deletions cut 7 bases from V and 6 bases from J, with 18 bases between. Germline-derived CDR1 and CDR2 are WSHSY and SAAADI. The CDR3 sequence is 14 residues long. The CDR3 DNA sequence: TGCGCCAGCACCCCAGGGGCCCGGGGCGATGGCTACACCTTC. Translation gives CASTPGARGDGYTF.

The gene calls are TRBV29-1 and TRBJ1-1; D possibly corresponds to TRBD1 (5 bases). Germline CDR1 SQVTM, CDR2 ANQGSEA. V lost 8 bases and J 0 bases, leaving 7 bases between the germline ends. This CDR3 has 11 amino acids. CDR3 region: CSMTVNTEAFF. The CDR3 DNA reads TGCAGCATGACAGTGAACACTGAAGCTTTCTTT.

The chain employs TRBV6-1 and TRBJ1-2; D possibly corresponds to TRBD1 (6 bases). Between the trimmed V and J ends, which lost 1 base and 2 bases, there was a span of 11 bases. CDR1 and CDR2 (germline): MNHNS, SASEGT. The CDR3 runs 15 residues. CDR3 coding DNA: TGTGCCAGCAGTGAAGTCTTAAGGGGGAACTATGGCTACACCTTC. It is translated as CASSEVLRGNYGYTF.

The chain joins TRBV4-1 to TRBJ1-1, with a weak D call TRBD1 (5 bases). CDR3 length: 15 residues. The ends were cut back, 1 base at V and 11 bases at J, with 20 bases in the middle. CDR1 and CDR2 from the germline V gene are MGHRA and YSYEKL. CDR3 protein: CASSQGIGSPGLAFF. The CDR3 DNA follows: TGCGCCAGCAGCCAAGGAATCGGGAGTCCAGGGTTGGCTTTCTTT.